A single sample is the source of the 30 T cell receptor beta chains below, sequenced in a study of OX40 agonist ivuxolimab in advanced cancers. Profiled with immunoSEQ multiplex PCR; TCRdb holds only in-frame clones, not every one. Among about 50,000 clones listed, roughly 80% were seen once. The sample consisted of CD4+ or CD8+ T cells sorted from blood, taken in a trial of the OX40 agonist ivuxolimab. These receptors were taken from an adult with an advanced solid tumor such as melanoma, head and neck, liver or kidney cancer.

The chain links TRBV14 to TRBJ1-3; TRBD1 might be the D (6 bases). V was clipped by 3 bases and J by 4 bases, with 10 bases between them. Germline V gene sequence: CDR1 SGHDN, CDR2 FVKESK. This CDR3 spans 14 amino acids. CDR3 in DNA: TGTGCCAGCAGCCACAGGGGTTCGGGAAACACCATATATTTT. Translation: CASSHRGSGNTIYF.

This chain connects TRBV4-3 to TRBJ1-3, with 7 bases aligning to TRBD1. J was trimmed by 0 bases and V by 0 bases; bases with no gene match: 5. This CDR3 region has 17 residues. Germline-derived CDR1 and CDR2 are LGHNA and YSLEER. DNA for the CDR3: TGCGCCAGCAGCCAAGAGGGAGGGGGCTACTCTGGAAACACCATATATTTT. The encoded protein is CASSQEGGGYSGNTIYF.

V and J are TRBV7-7 and TRBJ2-1; 8 nucleotides agree with TRBD1. This CDR3 comprises 16 residues. Germline CDR1 SSHAT, CDR2 FNYEAQ (reference sequence). V trimming: 2 bases; J trimming: 0 bases; junction bases outside the gene matches: 3. For the CDR3, the DNA is TGTGCCAGCAGCTTAAGGACAGGGAGCTCCTACAATGAGCAGTTCTTC. Its translation is CASSLRTGSSYNEQFF.

The V gene is TRBV2, the J gene TRBJ1-4; TRBD1 might be the D (6 bases). Germline CDR1 SNHLY, CDR2 FYNNEI. The CDR3 is 15 residues long. V was cut by 1 base and J by 3 bases, with 9 bases left in between. The DNA of the CDR3 is TGTGCCAGCAGTGAAGGGACAGTGGCTAATGAAAAACTGTTTTTT. Protein product: CASSEGTVANEKLFF.

The rearrangement joins TRBV19 to TRBJ2-7, with 9 bases aligning to TRBD2. CDR1 and CDR2 from the germline V gene are LNHDA and SQIVND (reference sequence). This CDR3 is built from 16 residues. Germline trimming cut 5 bases from V and 3 bases from J; bases unmatched to any gene: 11. In nucleotides, the CDR3 is TGTGCCAGTAGTCCCTCCTTGCTAGCGGGGTTCTACGAGCAGTACTTC. Residues: CASSPSLLAGFYEQYF.

This clone was seen just once. J is TRBJ1-1 and V is TRBV6-5; 8 positions agree with TRBD1. Germline V gives CDR1 MNHEY, CDR2 SVGAGI. The CDR3 runs 14 residues. V trimming: 7 bases; J trimming: 6 bases; junction bases outside the gene matches: 10. The CDR3, as DNA: TGTGCCAGCACCGAACCGGACAGGGTCTCTGAAGCTTTCTTT. This codes for CASTEPDRVSEAFF.

This chain links TRBV13 with TRBJ2-5; D is perhaps TRBD1 (5 bases). The V end was cut by 0 bases, the J end by 7 bases, with 12 bases between. The germline V gene encodes CDR1 PRHDT and CDR2 FYEKMQ (reference sequence). The CDR3 totals 14 residues. In DNA form, the CDR3 reads TGTGCCAGCAGCTTAGGGCAGGGAAGGGCGACCCAGTACTTC. Translation gives CASSLGQGRATQYF. Full variable domain (missing parts from reference TRBV13 and TRBJ2-5): AAGVIQSPRHLIKEKRETATLKCYPIPRHDTVYWYQQGPGQDPQFLISFYEKMQSDKGSIPDRFSAQQFSDYHSELNMSSLELGDSALYFCASSLGQGRATQYFGPGTRLLVL.

The J gene is TRBJ1-2, the V gene TRBV6-6; D perhaps matches TRBD1 (5 bases). Trimming cost V 2 bases and J 7 bases, with 11 bases left between them. The germline gives CDR1 MNHNY, CDR2 SVGAGI (reference sequence). The CDR3 runs to 13 residues. DNA for the CDR3: TGTGCCAGCAGTTACGGGGCGGGGGGTGGCTACACCTTC. Protein product: CASSYGAGGGYTF.

This chain connects TRBV29-1 to TRBJ2-7; the D gene could be TRBD1 or TRBD2 (6 bases each). CDR3 size: 12 residues. V was shortened by 7 bases and J by 1 base, with 11 bases between the two germline ends. The germline V gene encodes CDR1 SQVTM and CDR2 ANQGSEA. CDR3 loop: CSAGGSSYEQYF. As DNA, the CDR3 is TGCAGCGCCGGGGGCAGTTCCTACGAGCAGTACTTC.

The chain employs TRBV6-1 and TRBJ1-2; D is perhaps TRBD1 (5 bases). The CDR3 is 17 amino acids. Trimming stripped 2 bases from V and 0 bases from J, with 16 bases between. CDR1 and CDR2 from the germline V gene are MNHNS and SASEGT. In DNA, the CDR3 is TGTGCCAGCAGTGAAAGAGGGATTGGGGGAGCTAACTATGGCTACACCTTC. Translated, it gives CASSERGIGGANYGYTF.

In DNA, the CDR3 is TGTGCCAGCAGCTTATACCAGGGAGTCGGTCAGCCCCAGCATTTT. Protein sequence: CASSLYQGVGQPQHF. The rearrangement links TRBV7-2 to TRBJ1-5, with D perhaps TRBD1 (5 bases). Germline CDR1 SGHTA, CDR2 FQGNSA. CDR3 length: 15 amino acids. Between the trimmed V and J ends, which lost 2 bases and 6 bases, there was a span of 14 bases.

Only a few counts were recorded for this clone. The chain employs TRBV6-1 and TRBJ1-1; the D gene is possibly TRBD1 (6 bases). CDR3 length equals 14 residues. Germline V gene sequence: CDR1 MNHNS, CDR2 SASEGT. Trimming pared 6 bases from V and 0 bases from J, leaving 11 bases between. CDR3 amino acids: CASRDSNLNTEAFF. CDR3 coding DNA: TGTGCCAGCAGGGACAGTAATCTGAACACTGAAGCTTTCTTT.

This chain connects TRBV18 to TRBJ1-4; possible D gene TRBD1, 6 bases. V lost 8 bases and J 2 bases, leaving 9 bases between the germline ends. This CDR3 has 13 amino acids. Per germline, CDR1 KGHSH and CDR2 LQKENI. CDR3: CASRDITNEKLFF. The DNA of the CDR3 is TGTGCCAGCCGGGACATCACTAATGAAAAACTGTTTTTT.

This clone was counted once. The chain is built from TRBV20-1 and TRBJ2-7; possible D gene TRBD2, 6 bases. The germline gives CDR1 DFQATT, CDR2 SNEGSKA (reference sequence). The CDR3 is 11 amino acids. The V gene lost 3 bases and the J gene lost 6 bases, with 9 bases spanning the gap. Here the CDR3 DNA reads TGCAGTGCTAGCGGGAGAAGCGAGCAGTACTTC. Amino acid sequence: CSASGRSEQYF.

The CDR3, as DNA: TGTGCCAGCAGCTTACAGGGCTCCTACAATGAGCAGTTCTTC. Translated: CASSLQGSYNEQFF. The chain is built from TRBV11-2 and TRBJ2-1, with D perhaps TRBD1 (5 bases). Trimming cost V 2 bases and J 0 bases, with 5 bases left between them. The CDR3 contains 14 residues. Germline CDR1 reads SGHAT; CDR2 reads FQNNGV.

This clone was counted once. This chain uses TRBV18 with TRBJ2-5; 11 positions agree with TRBD1. The CDR3 has 14 amino acids. Trimming took 8 bases from V and 3 from J; bases not matched to a gene: 5. The germline CDR1 and CDR2 sequences are KGHSH and LQKENI. CDR3 protein: CASTWTGGEETQYF. The CDR3 nucleotides are TGTGCCAGCACATGGACAGGGGGCGAAGAGACCCAGTACTTC.

This chain connects TRBV5-1 to TRBJ2-7; perhaps TRBD2 as D (5 bases). The germline V gene encodes CDR1 SGHRS and CDR2 YFSETQ. V lost 1 base and J 5 bases, leaving 10 bases between the germline ends. The CDR3 sequence is 13 residues long. The chain's CDR3 is CASSLRGNDEQYF. DNA for the CDR3: TGCGCCAGCAGCTTGAGAGGGAACGACGAGCAGTACTTC.

The chain couples TRBV7-9 to TRBJ1-1, with D maybe TRBD1 (6 bases). The germline gives CDR1 SEHNR, CDR2 FQNEAQ (reference sequence). This CDR3 comprises 14 residues. The V end lost 2 bases, the J end lost 5 bases, and 12 bases lay between the germline ends. The CDR3 protein is CASSLYRERTEAFF. In DNA form, the CDR3 reads TGTGCCAGCAGCTTATACAGGGAAAGGACTGAAGCTTTCTTT.

The chain is built from TRBV28 and TRBJ2-3; D possibly corresponds to TRBD1 (5 bases). Trimming removed 10 bases at V and 5 bases at J, with 10 bases between. CDR1 MDHEN and CDR2 SYDVKM come from the germline V gene. There are 11 residues in the CDR3. This CDR3 is CATLQGDTQYF. DNA of the CDR3: TGTGCCACCCTTCAGGGAGATACGCAGTATTTT.

This clone appeared a single time. The rearrangement joins TRBV5-1 to TRBJ2-7; D could derive from TRBD1 or TRBD2 (5 bases each). Per germline, CDR1 SGHRS and CDR2 YFSETQ. V dropped 2 bases and J dropped 0 bases, with 12 bases sitting between them. The CDR3 has 15 amino acids. The CDR3 DNA follows: TGCGCCAGCAGCTTAAGGGGCGAGGGCTCCTACGAGCAGTACTTC. Its protein product is CASSLRGEGSYEQYF.

V gene TRBV6-6 combines with J gene TRBJ2-2; D unclear. This CDR3 spans 13 amino acids. The germline V gene has CDR1 MNHNY and CDR2 SVGAGI (reference sequence). V lost 6 bases to trimming and J lost 2 bases, with 7 bases between them. CDR3 sequence reads: CASSVVNTGELFF. CDR3 nucleotide sequence: TGTGCCAGCAGCGTCGTTAACACCGGGGAGCTGTTTTTT.

The rearrangement joins TRBV28 to TRBJ2-7, with D maybe TRBD1 (6 bases). Between the trimmed V and J ends, which lost 8 bases and 7 bases, there was a span of 21 bases. Germline values: CDR1 MDHEN, CDR2 SYDVKM. This CDR3 has 14 residues. The CDR3 spells CASGPDSVTKEQYF. Here the CDR3 DNA reads TGTGCCAGCGGCCCGGACAGCGTCACCAAGGAGCAGTACTTC.

The V call is TRBV9, the J call TRBJ2-6, with 10 bases that match TRBD1. From germline, CDR1 is SGDLS and CDR2 YYNGEE. V shed 0 bases, J shed 0 bases, and the junction held 12 bases outside the gene matches. The CDR3 loop spans 21 amino acids. The CDR3 region has the DNA TGTGCCAGCAGCGTAGGTTTAGGGCTTGGGGACAGGGGCTCTGGGGCCAACGTCCTGACTTTC. It specifies CASSVGLGLGDRGSGANVLTF.

This clone has just one count. The rearrangement links TRBV6-4 to TRBJ2-3; 11 bases map to TRBD2. Germline V gene lookup returns CDR1 MRHNA and CDR2 SNTAGT. V gave up 6 bases and J gave up 1 base; unmatched junction bases: 6. The CDR3 loop spans 16 amino acids. The CDR3 protein is CASSPGLAAGTDTQYF. CDR3 coding DNA: TGTGCCAGCAGCCCGGGACTAGCGGCCGGCACAGATACGCAGTATTTT.

DNA for the CDR3: TGTGCCAGCACCCAGGAGGACTACGAGCAGTACTTC. This codes for CASTQEDYEQYF. The chain couples TRBV6-6 to TRBJ2-7; the D gene is possibly TRBD2 (5 bases). Trimming cost V 7 bases and J 3 bases, with 10 bases left between them. In germline, CDR1 is MNHNY, CDR2 SVGAGI (reference sequence). CDR3 length: 12 residues.

The rearrangement uses TRBV7-3 and TRBJ1-3; TRBD1 matches 8 bases. Trimming cost V 2 bases and J 0 bases; bases outside gene matches: 12. Germline V gene data show CDR1 as SGHTA and CDR2 as FQGTGA. CDR3 length equals 19 residues. The CDR3 nucleotides are TGTGCCAGCAGCTTATTAGGAGCCGGACAGGGTCCCTCTGGAAACACCATATATTTT. Translating gives CASSLLGAGQGPSGNTIYF.

The V call is TRBV28, the J call TRBJ1-1; D remains ambiguous. CDR1 is MDHEN and CDR2 is SYDVKM in the germline V gene. The CDR3 totals 14 residues. The V gene lost 5 bases and the J gene lost 7 bases, with 17 bases spanning the gap. The CDR3 loop is CASSDGLPQNEAFF. The CDR3 DNA follows: TGTGCCAGCAGTGATGGACTGCCGCAAAATGAAGCTTTCTTT.

V is TRBV4-2 and J is TRBJ2-7; 7 bases map to TRBD2. The CDR3 is 15 residues long. Germline V gene lookup returns CDR1 LGHNA and CDR2 YNFKEQ. V lost 0 bases to trimming and J lost 3 bases; unmatched junction nucleotides: 5. The chain's CDR3 is CASSQDRGRGYEQYF. DNA of the CDR3: TGTGCCAGCAGCCAAGATAGAGGGAGGGGCTACGAGCAGTACTTC.

This rearrangement joins TRBV18 to TRBJ2-5; TRBD2 aligns across 11 bases. Germline CDR1 reads KGHSH; CDR2 reads LQKENI. The CDR3 sequence is 15 residues long. Trimming took 3 bases from V and 2 from J; bases not matched to a gene: 2. CDR3 nucleotide sequence: TGTGCCAGCTCACCTGTAGCGGGAGGGCAAGAGACCCAGTACTTC. This translates into CASSPVAGGQETQYF.

The V gene is TRBV9, the J gene TRBJ2-7, with unresolved D. V lost 2 bases, J lost 1 base, and 13 bases lay in between. CDR1 SGDLS and CDR2 YYNGEE come from the germline V gene. The CDR3 consists of 15 residues. The CDR3 nucleotides are TGTGCCAGCAGCGTTCAGCCACACTCATCCTACGAGCAGTACTTC. It codes for CASSVQPHSSYEQYF.